This section outlines one T cell receptor (beta chain) sequence together with its context. Germline-derived CDR1 and CDR2 are LNHNV and YYDKDF (reference sequence). The CDR3 is made up of 15 amino acids. Trimming cost V 5 bases and J 5 bases; bases outside gene matches: 11. These data originate in a study of T cell changes during pregnancy in multiple sclerosis. Libraries were prepared by immunoSEQ multiplex PCR; TCRdb keeps only in-frame clonotypes and omits some of them. The sample includes 20,000 or so clones, roughly nine tenths of them seen just once. The J gene is TRBJ1-2, the V gene TRBV15, with 7 bases that match TRBD1. The clonotype was recovered from a female donor in good health, enrolled as a control in a pregnancy study. Here the sequenced sample was CD8+ T cells from peripheral blood mononuclear cells, taken in the third trimester of pregnancy. The CDR3 loop reads CATSSYRGTGYGYTF. CDR3 DNA: TGTGCCACCAGCTCATACAGGGGAACTGGGTATGGCTACACCTTC.